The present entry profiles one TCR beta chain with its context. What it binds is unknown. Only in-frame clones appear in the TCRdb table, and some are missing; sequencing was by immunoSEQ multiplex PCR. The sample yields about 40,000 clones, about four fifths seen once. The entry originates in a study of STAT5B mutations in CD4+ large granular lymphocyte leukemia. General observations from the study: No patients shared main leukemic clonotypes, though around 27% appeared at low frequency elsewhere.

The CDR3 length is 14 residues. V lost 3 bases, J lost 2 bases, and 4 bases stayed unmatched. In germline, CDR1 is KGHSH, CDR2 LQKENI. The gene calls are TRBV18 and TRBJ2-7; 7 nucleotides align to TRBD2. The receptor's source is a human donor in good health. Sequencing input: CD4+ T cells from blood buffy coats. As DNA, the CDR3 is TGTGCCAGCTCACCGGGGGGGGTGGCCTACGAGCAGTACTTC. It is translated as CASSPGGVAYEQYF.